These 31 T cell receptor beta chains originate from one sample sequenced in a study of Graves' ophthalmopathy and Graves' hyperthyroidism. RNA served as the template for amplifying TCR beta CDR3 regions. First-round RT-PCR employed HTBI primers, with a second-round multiplex PCR after it. Each CDR3 protein is one row after TCRdb ran MiXCR on the multiplex PCR reads. Of some 750,000 distinct CDR3 sequences in the sample, 40% are singletons; the top ten hold less than 55%. The sample taken for sequencing was peripheral blood. The receptors come from an adult man with Graves' ophthalmopathy.

This clonotype was counted only a few times. V gene TRBV7-9 combines with J gene TRBJ2-7, with D possibly called TRBD1 or TRBD2 (6 bases each). Between the trimmed V and J ends, which lost 1 base and 3 bases, there was a span of 16 bases. The CDR3 sequence is 16 residues long. Germline V gene sequence: CDR1 SEHNR, CDR2 FQNEAQ (reference sequence). This chain's CDR3 is CASSLELPGASYEQYF. In nucleotides, the CDR3 is TGTGCCAGCAGCTTAGAACTGCCGGGGGCCAGCTACGAGCAGTACTTC.

The chain carries TRBV7-2 and TRBJ2-7; D is ambiguous. V was cut by 3 bases and J by 0 bases, with 6 bases left in between. Germline loops: CDR1 SGHTA, CDR2 FQGNSA. The CDR3 has 13 residues. The CDR3 nucleotides read TGTGCCAGCAGCTTCAAGGGCTCCTACGAGCAGTACTTC. Translation: CASSFKGSYEQYF.

The chain links TRBV25-1 to TRBJ2-2, with D possibly matching TRBD1 (5 bases). Deletions cut 6 bases from V and 2 bases from J, with 7 bases between. The length of the CDR3 is 13 residues. Germline assignment: CDR1 MGHDK and CDR2 SYGVNS. CDR3 DNA sequence: TGTGCCAGCAGGACAGAAAACACCGGGGAGCTGTTTTTT. This sequence encodes CASRTENTGELFF.

This clonotype was recorded at least ten times. This chain connects TRBV2 to TRBJ1-2; 9 bases are a match to TRBD1. Germline assignment: CDR1 SNHLY and CDR2 FYNNEI. The CDR3 totals 13 residues. J gave up 4 bases and V 4 bases, and 1 base lay outside the gene matches. CDR3 region: CASSGDRVYGYTF. DNA for the CDR3: TGTGCCAGCAGTGGGGACAGGGTCTATGGCTACACCTTC.

As concerns this clonotype: Germline and junction disagree at one end, which may indicate a read error. This chain joins TRBV24-1 and TRBJ1-5; TRBD1 matches 7 bases. Germline V gene sequence: CDR1 KGHDR, CDR2 SFDVKD. The length of the CDR3 is 15 residues. CDR3 in amino acids: CASSWDSISNQPQHF. Here the CDR3 DNA reads TGTGCCAGCAGTTGGGACAGCATCAGCAATCAGCCCCAGCATTTT.

This clonotype was observed at least ten times. V usage is TRBV2 and J usage is TRBJ1-6, with 7 bases matching TRBD1. After removal of 4 bases from V and 8 bases from J, the junction contained 11 bases not matched to a gene. CDR3 size: 16 residues. Germline values: CDR1 SNHLY, CDR2 FYNNEI. CDR3 sequence reads: CASSGLLDRWDSPLHF. The DNA of the CDR3 is TGTGCCAGCAGTGGCCTCTTGGACAGGTGGGATTCACCCCTCCACTTT.

This clonotype was seen a handful of times. The V and J genes are TRBV15 and TRBJ1-4; perhaps TRBD1 as D (6 bases). The CDR3 has 20 amino acids. Trimming shortened V by 2 bases and J by 3 bases, and 25 bases separated the two germline ends. Germline CDR1 reads LNHNV; CDR2 reads YYDKDF (reference sequence). CDR3 loop: CATSRYLSSGARKPNEKLFF. The CDR3 region has the DNA TGTGCCACCAGCAGATATTTGAGTTCGGGGGCCAGGAAGCCTAATGAAAAACTGTTTTTT.

The chain couples TRBV7-2 to TRBJ1-1; TRBD1 matches 7 bases. CDR1 SGHTA and CDR2 FQGNSA come from the germline V gene. The length of the CDR3 is 16 residues. V lost 5 bases to trimming and J lost 0 bases; unmatched junction nucleotides: 9. The CDR3 loop reads CASSARGPHMNTEAFF. CDR3 coding DNA: TGTGCCAGCAGCGCTAGGGGGCCGCACATGAACACTGAAGCTTTCTTT.

The CDR3 region is CASSFGRDRYEQYF. The CDR3 nucleotides read TGTGCCAGCAGTTTCGGCAGGGATCGCTACGAGCAGTACTTC. The V and J genes are TRBV25-1 and TRBJ2-7; TRBD1 might be the D (5 bases). Germline loops: CDR1 MGHDK, CDR2 SYGVNS. This CDR3 has 14 amino acids. Trimming took 5 bases from V and 3 from J, leaving 14 bases between them.

At least ten counts were recorded for this clonotype. The chain carries TRBV2 and TRBJ1-6, with a possible D match to TRBD1 (6 bases). The V end was cut by 4 bases, the J end by 5 bases, with 9 bases between. There are 14 residues in the CDR3. CDR1 and CDR2 from the germline V gene are SNHLY and FYNNEI. The CDR3 nucleotides are TGTGCCAGCAGTGGCCAGGGGAATAATTCACCCCTCCACTTT. As protein: CASSGQGNNSPLHF.

The chain carries TRBV9 and TRBJ2-2, with D uncertain. The CDR3 runs to 13 residues. The ends were cut back, 0 bases at V and 4 bases at J, with 4 bases in the middle. Germline loops: CDR1 SGDLS, CDR2 YYNGEE. This CDR3 is CASSVVSTGELFF. The DNA of the CDR3 is TGTGCCAGCAGCGTAGTCTCCACCGGGGAGCTGTTTTTT. The variable domain in full, with the rest retrieved from reference TRBV9 and TRBJ2-2, is DSGVTQTPKHLITATGQRVTLRCSPRSGDLSVYWYQQSLDQGLQFLIQYYNGEERAKGNILERFSAQQFPDLHSELNLSSLELGDSALYFCASSVVSTGELFFGEGSRLTVL.

The table lists this clonotype with many counts. This chain links TRBV7-6 with TRBJ1-3; a possible D gene is TRBD1 (6 bases). The germline CDR1 and CDR2 sequences are SGHVS and FNYEAQ. Trimming shortened V by 4 bases and J by 1 base, and 11 bases separated the two germline ends. The CDR3 is 15 residues long. The DNA for the CDR3 is TGTGCCAGCAGCTCGACAGGTGGTTCTGGAAACACCATATATTTT. Protein: CASSSTGGSGNTIYF. The full variable domain, its missing parts supplied by reference TRBV7-6 and TRBJ1-3, is GAGVSQSPRYKVTKRGQDVALRCDPISGHVSLYWYRQALGQGPEFLTYFNYEAQQDKSGLPNDRFSAERPEGSISTLTIQRTEQRDSAMYRCASSSTGGSGNTIYFGEGSWLTVV.

This clonotype turned up a few times. This chain uses TRBV20-1 with TRBJ1-5, with D maybe TRBD1 (6 bases). Trimming took off 7 bases at V and 0 bases at J, with 13 bases between the two ends. Germline V gene lookup returns CDR1 DFQATT and CDR2 SNEGSKA (reference sequence). The CDR3 has 14 amino acids. Written as DNA, the CDR3 is TGCAGTGTTGCGACAGGCGTTAGCAATCAGCCCCAGCATTTT. Translation gives CSVATGVSNQPQHF.

This clonotype occurred many times. The chain recombines TRBV10-3 with TRBJ1-5; 8 bases agree with TRBD1. With V trimmed by 10 bases and J by 0 bases, 14 bases remained unmatched. Germline values: CDR1 ENHRY, CDR2 SYGVKD. The CDR3 is made up of 17 amino acids. This CDR3 is CATQGQGRGYSNQPQHF. The CDR3 DNA is TGTGCCACTCAAGGACAGGGTAGAGGGTATAGCAATCAGCCCCAGCATTTT.

CDR3 in amino acids: CSAGTGGETQYF. CDR3 DNA sequence: TGCAGCGCCGGGACAGGGGGGGAGACCCAGTACTTC. The chain is built from TRBV29-1 and TRBJ2-5, with TRBD1 matching over 11 bases. Germline assignment: CDR1 SQVTM and CDR2 ANQGSEA. CDR3 size: 12 residues. V was clipped by 7 bases and J by 5 bases; unmatched bases: 3.

The chain uses TRBV5-1 and TRBJ2-7; 8 bases are shared with TRBD1. Germline assignment: CDR1 SGHRS and CDR2 YFSETQ. The CDR3 has 15 amino acids. Trimming cost V 5 bases and J 5 bases; bases outside gene matches: 12. CDR3 loop: CASRLTGGRLDEQYF. CDR3 bases: TGCGCCAGCAGACTTACAGGGGGAAGGCTTGACGAGCAGTACTTC.

This clonotype was detected ten times or more. The V gene is TRBV2, the J gene TRBJ2-5; D is uncertain. Germline CDR1 SNHLY, CDR2 FYNNEI. The V gene lost 4 bases and the J gene lost 4 bases, with 10 bases spanning the gap. CDR3 length equals 13 residues. The CDR3 DNA is TGTGCCAGCAGTGTGGGGAATGGAGAGACCCAGTACTTC. It translates to CASSVGNGETQYF. Supplemented by reference TRBV2 and TRBJ2-5, the full variable domain reads EPEVTQTPSHQVTQMGQEVILRCVPISNHLYFYWYRQILGQKVEFLVSFYNNEISEKSEIFDDQFSVERPDGSNFTLKIRSTKLEDSAMYFCASSVGNGETQYFGPGTRLLVL.

A remark on this clonotype: No conserved phenylalanine or tryptophan ends this CDR3, so it is likely a read error. The CDR3 nucleotides read TGTGCCAGCAGCGGAGAGGGCCCGGGAGCCGAAGCTTTCTCT. It codes for CASSGEGPGAEAFS. This chain joins TRBV11-1 and TRBJ1-1; D ambiguous. This CDR3 is 14 amino acids long. The V and J ends lost 5 bases and 8 bases respectively, with 18 bases between them. Looked up from germline, CDR1 is SGHAT and CDR2 is FQDESV (reference sequence).

This clonotype was counted ten times or more. One end of the junction is discordant with germline, which a read error may explain. The chain is built from TRBV7-2 and TRBJ2-7; a weak D match, TRBD2 (6 bases). Germline V gene sequence: CDR1 SGHTA, CDR2 FQGNSA. The CDR3 length is 15 residues. CDR3 sequence: CASSLGGASSYEQYF. The CDR3 DNA reads TGCGCCAGCAGCTTGGGAGGCGCGTCGTCCTACGAGCAGTACTTC.

V usage is TRBV5-4 and J usage is TRBJ2-7; D is unclear. V shed 5 bases and J shed 2 bases, with 11 bases lying between them. CDR3 length: 13 residues. CDR1 is SGHNT, CDR2 YYREEE, per germline (reference sequence). Written as DNA, the CDR3 is TGTGCCAGCAGTGCCCTTGGCCCCTACGAGCAGTACTTC. It translates to CASSALGPYEQYF.

This clonotype has ten or more counts. The chain employs TRBV10-3 and TRBJ1-2; 9 bases map to TRBD1. The CDR3 has 15 amino acids. CDR1 is ENHRY and CDR2 is SYGVKD in the germline V gene. Losses at the gene ends were 0 bases for V and 6 bases for J; bases not matched to a gene: 5. CDR3 protein: CAISESGTGSHGYTF. CDR3 bases: TGTGCCATCAGTGAGTCAGGGACAGGGAGTCATGGCTACACCTTC.

This clonotype has a count of ten or more. This rearrangement joins TRBV11-2 to TRBJ1-6; D gene unclear. The V end lost 5 bases, the J end lost 4 bases, and 9 bases lay between the germline ends. Germline V gives CDR1 SGHAT, CDR2 FQNNGV. The CDR3 totals 14 residues. The CDR3 coding sequence is TGTGCCAGCAGCCTCGGACTTTATAATTCACCCCTCCACTTT. It encodes CASSLGLYNSPLHF.

The chain combines TRBV29-1 with TRBJ1-1, with D possibly matching TRBD1 (5 bases). CDR1 is SQVTM, CDR2 ANQGSEA, per germline. The ends were cut back, 3 bases at V and 2 bases at J, with 10 bases in the middle. CDR3 length: 13 residues. CDR3 region: CSVDEQGNTEAFF. CDR3 DNA sequence: TGCAGCGTTGATGAGCAGGGTAACACTGAAGCTTTCTTT.

Worth noting for this clonotype: A much bigger clone sits one base away, suggesting this may be a read error. The rearrangement uses TRBV11-2 and TRBJ1-6, with unresolved D. The CDR3 spans 16 residues. CDR1 is SGHAT and CDR2 is FQNNGV in the germline V gene. Trimming cost V 2 bases and J 9 bases, with 17 bases left between them. CDR3 residues: CASSLRYTVAGSPLHF. Here the CDR3 DNA reads TGTGCCAGCAGCTTAAGATATACAGTCGCGGGTTCACCCCTCCACTTT.

The J gene is TRBJ1-1, the V gene TRBV7-9, with no clear D. The CDR3 consists of 15 residues. V lost 5 bases, J lost 7 bases, and 20 bases lay in between. Germline V gene sequence: CDR1 SEHNR, CDR2 FQNEAQ (reference sequence). As DNA, the CDR3 is TGTGCCAGCAGCCATTGGACGGCGAACTTGGATGAAGCTTTCTTT. This encodes CASSHWTANLDEAFF.

A few counts support this clonotype. The rearrangement joins TRBV20-1 to TRBJ1-2, with D unresolved. This CDR3 contains 13 residues. V gave up 5 bases and J gave up 0 bases, with 10 bases separating them. Germline lookup yields CDR1 DFQATT and CDR2 SNEGSKA (reference sequence). The CDR3 nucleotides read TGCAGTGCTGTCCGGGAGACTAACTATGGCTACACCTTC. Residues: CSAVRETNYGYTF.

The rearrangement uses TRBV29-1 and TRBJ2-7, with 12 bases fitting TRBD1. CDR3 length equals 17 residues. Unmatched junction bases numbered 12, after V lost 0 bases and J lost 6 bases. Germline values: CDR1 SQVTM, CDR2 ANQGSEA. The CDR3 nucleotides read TGCAGCGTTGAAGATGATATAAACATGGGACAGGGGGCCGAGCAGTACTTC. It is translated as CSVEDDINMGQGAEQYF.

In this sample, this clonotype turned up once. The chain uses TRBV7-9 and TRBJ1-1; D remains ambiguous. Germline V gene lookup returns CDR1 SEHNR and CDR2 FQNEAQ (reference sequence). V lost 4 bases and J 1 base, leaving 13 bases between the germline ends. The CDR3 sequence is 15 residues long. This chain's CDR3 is CASSSHGASNTEAFF. CDR3 nucleotide sequence: TGTGCCAGCAGCTCCCACGGAGCTTCGAACACTGAAGCTTTCTTT. The whole variable domain, remainder taken from reference TRBV7-9 and TRBJ1-1, is DTGVSQNPRHKITKRGQNVTFRCDPISEHNRLYWYRQTLGQGPEFLTYFQNEAQLEKSRLLSDRFSAERPKGSFSTLEIQRTEQGDSAMYLCASSSHGASNTEAFFGQGTRLTVV.

This clonotype has a handful of counts. The rearrangement joins TRBV19 to TRBJ1-6; D is uncertain. Germline V gives CDR1 LNHDA, CDR2 SQIVND (reference sequence). The CDR3 contains 15 residues. V was pared by 3 bases and J by 9 bases, with 15 bases between. The CDR3 sequence: CASSIDGWGGSPLHF. For the CDR3, the DNA is TGTGCCAGTAGTATCGACGGTTGGGGAGGTTCACCCCTCCACTTT.

V usage is TRBV29-1 and J usage is TRBJ1-2; possibly TRBD1 for D (5 bases). The CDR3 is made up of 12 amino acids. CDR1 is SQVTM, CDR2 ANQGSEA, per germline. The V end was cut by 2 bases, the J end by 8 bases, with 12 bases between. Here the CDR3 reads CSVESGLGGYTF. Here the CDR3 DNA reads TGCAGCGTTGAATCAGGGTTGGGAGGCTACACCTTC.

The rearrangement links TRBV2 to TRBJ1-2; the match to TRBD1 covers 9 bases. The CDR3 totals 14 residues. V dropped 7 bases and J dropped 2; count of bases not matched to a gene: 5. CDR1 SNHLY and CDR2 FYNNEI come from the germline V gene. CDR3 region: CASMKQGANYGYTF. The CDR3 DNA sequence: TGTGCCAGCATGAAACAGGGGGCGAACTATGGCTACACCTTC.